The clone carrying this TCR beta chain occurred a few times. Its antigen remains unidentified. These data come from a study of PD-1 blockade in classical Hodgkin lymphoma. Study outcomes and limitations: The drivers behind the repertoire differences, possibly disease activity or prior therapy, remain undefined. The authors excluded patients who started nivolumab under 1 year after ASCT.

TCRdb's copy holds only in-frame clones and misses some; the assay was immunoSEQ multiplex PCR. The sample lists 10,000 or so clones, approximately 77% occurring once. V dropped 2 bases and J dropped 5 bases, with 6 bases sitting between them. This CDR3 contains 11 residues. The germline CDR1 and CDR2 sequences are SQVTM and ANQGSEA. Time point meaning: cycle 4 day 1 (C4D1), after five to seven weeks of nivolumab. Patients all relapsed after autologous stem cell transplantation, and there was variation in brentuximab vedotin exposure. Thawed PBMCs yielded CD4+ T cells through magnetic negative selection. Patients showed best responses of complete response, partial response or progressive disease.

The chain combines TRBV29-1 with TRBJ1-2; no firm D call. This TCR came from a human donor with classical Hodgkin lymphoma. The starting material was CD4+ T cells from blood, obtained before the fourth cycle of nivolumab. Written as DNA, the CDR3 is TGCAGCGTTGAACAGCAGTATGGCTACACCTTC. Protein sequence: CSVEQQYGYTF.